Following are 18 T cell receptor beta chains from one sample sequenced in a study of graft-versus-host responses after intestinal transplantation. Measured with immunoSEQ multiplex PCR; TCRdb has only the in-frame clones, and not every one. The table has about 9,800 clones, under 95% seen once. The specimen comprised PBMCs, sampled just over 42 days after intestinal transplant. These receptor sequences come from a human patient who received an intestinal transplant, so some T cells may come from the graft donor.

This rearrangement joins TRBV7-7 to TRBJ2-5; D is possibly TRBD2 (6 bases). This CDR3 region has 14 residues. CDR1 and CDR2 (germline): SSHAT, FNYEAQ (reference sequence). Trimming removed 1 base from V and 5 bases from J, with 11 bases in between. This chain's CDR3 is CASSLGPGRETQYF. As DNA, the CDR3 is TGTGCCAGCAGCTTAGGCCCGGGGAGGGAGACCCAGTACTTC.

The sample holds a few counts of this clone. This rearrangement joins TRBV6-5 to TRBJ1-3; maybe TRBD1 (6 bases). V was shortened by 0 bases and J by 8 bases, with 11 bases between the two germline ends. The CDR3 consists of 14 residues. Germline V gene sequence: CDR1 MNHEY, CDR2 SVGAGI. The DNA of the CDR3 is TGTGCCAGCAGTTACTCGACGGAGGGGGACACCATATATTTT. This translates into CASSYSTEGDTIYF.

This clone was counted a few times. This chain joins TRBV2 and TRBJ1-3; possibly TRBD1 for D (5 bases). V lost 3 bases, J lost 6 bases, and 12 bases lay in between. The CDR3 is 14 amino acids. CDR1 is SNHLY and CDR2 is FYNNEI in the germline V gene. DNA for the CDR3: TGTGCCAGCAGTGAGCCGGGGGTTGTAAACACCATATATTTT. Its protein product is CASSEPGVVNTIYF.

The genes are TRBV5-1 and TRBJ1-3; no reliable D call. The CDR3 is 14 amino acids. With 1 base removed from V and 4 bases from J, the gap between germline ends came to 9 bases. Per the germline V gene, CDR1 is SGHRS and CDR2 is YFSETQ. The CDR3 nucleotides read TGCGCCAGCAGCTTGTTAGGGCCGGGAAACACCATATATTTT. This translates into CASSLLGPGNTIYF.

The V and J genes are TRBV29-1 and TRBJ1-2, with D perhaps TRBD1 (5 bases). The CDR3 has 16 amino acids. Trimming removed 4 bases from V and 8 bases from J, with 26 bases in between. Germline V gene lookup returns CDR1 SQVTM and CDR2 ANQGSEA. The CDR3 nucleotides are TGCAGCGTTGGGCCACGGTGGCAGGCAGGGTCTGGGGGCTACACCTTC. Protein product: CSVGPRWQAGSGGYTF. The complete variable domain, with remaining parts taken from reference TRBV29-1 and TRBJ1-2, reads SAVISQKPSRDICQRGTSLTIQCQVDSQVTMMFWYRQQPGQSLTLIATANQGSEATYESGFVIDKFPISRPNLTFSTLTVSNMSPEDSSIYLCSVGPRWQAGSGGYTFGSGTRLTVV.

The genes are TRBV7-2 and TRBJ2-7; no reliable D call. V dropped 1 base and J dropped 4 bases, with 8 bases sitting between them. CDR3 length: 13 amino acids. Per germline, CDR1 SGHTA and CDR2 FQGNSA. CDR3 DNA: TGTGCCAGCAGCTTAGACGACACGTACGAGCAGTACTTC. It is translated as CASSLDDTYEQYF.

The chain recombines TRBV2 with TRBJ1-6; 9 nucleotides align to TRBD1. This CDR3 has 16 amino acids. CDR1 and CDR2 (germline): SNHLY, FYNNEI. After removal of 4 bases from V and 7 bases from J, the junction contained 8 bases not matched to a gene. DNA of the CDR3: TGTGCCAGCAGTGGGCTATGGGACAGGGACAATTCACCCCTCCACTTT. Its protein is CASSGLWDRDNSPLHF.

J is TRBJ1-6 and V is TRBV27; D is ambiguous. Trimming stripped 5 bases from V and 4 bases from J, with 9 bases between. The germline gives CDR1 MNHEY, CDR2 SMNVEV (reference sequence). The CDR3 contains 14 residues. Written as DNA, the CDR3 is TGTGCCAGCAGTCTCAGGCCATATAATTCACCCCTCCACTTT. Amino acid sequence: CASSLRPYNSPLHF.

This sequence joins TRBV18 and TRBJ1-2; D perhaps matches TRBD1 (5 bases). The CDR3 has 12 amino acids. The germline gives CDR1 KGHSH, CDR2 LQKENI. Trimming shortened V by 3 bases and J by 7 bases, and 9 bases separated the two germline ends. The CDR3 coding sequence is TGTGCCAGCTCACCGGGACCTGGTGGCTACACCTTC. This sequence encodes CASSPGPGGYTF. Supplemented by reference TRBV18 and TRBJ1-2, the full variable domain reads NAGVMQNPRHLVRRRGQEARLRCSPMKGHSHVYWYRQLPEEGLKFMVYLQKENIIDESGMPKERFSAEFPKEGPSILRIQQVVRGDSAAYFCASSPGPGGYTFGSGTRLTVV.

This sequence joins TRBV4-2 and TRBJ2-3; no definite D call. V lost 1 base and J lost 7, with 3 bases in between. This CDR3 has 11 residues. Per germline, CDR1 LGHNA and CDR2 YNFKEQ. CDR3: CASSQGYTQYF. In DNA, the CDR3 is TGTGCCAGCAGCCAAGGATATACGCAGTATTTT.

This clone was seen only once. V usage is TRBV6-5 and J usage is TRBJ1-1; unclear D gene. Germline lookup yields CDR1 MNHEY and CDR2 SVGAGI. The CDR3 has 13 amino acids. V dropped 7 bases and J dropped 5 bases, with 14 bases sitting between them. The CDR3 DNA is TGTGCCAGCATCAGTGACCTGGGGACTGAAGCTTTCTTT. It specifies CASISDLGTEAFF.

The rearrangement links TRBV27 to TRBJ2-5; D call uncertain. V was pared by 5 bases and J by 3 bases, with 19 bases between. The CDR3 is 16 amino acids. CDR1 and CDR2 (germline): MNHEY, SMNVEV (reference sequence). The CDR3, as DNA: TGTGCCAGCAGTCCCCTTTGGGTGGTTGGCGAAGAGACCCAGTACTTC. Its protein product is CASSPLWVVGEETQYF.

A single count supports this clone. The chain combines TRBV18 with TRBJ1-3; D perhaps matches TRBD1 (6 bases). Trimming shortened V by 4 bases and J by 5 bases, and 15 bases separated the two germline ends. CDR1 is KGHSH, CDR2 LQKENI, per germline. The length of the CDR3 is 15 residues. The CDR3 loop is CASSREQGRRNTIYF. CDR3 sequence (DNA): TGTGCCAGCTCACGGGAACAGGGACGAAGAAACACCATATATTTT. The variable domain in full, completed from reference TRBV18 and TRBJ1-3, reads NAGVMQNPRHLVRRRGQEARLRCSPMKGHSHVYWYRQLPEEGLKFMVYLQKENIIDESGMPKERFSAEFPKEGPSILRIQQVVRGDSAAYFCASSREQGRRNTIYFGEGSWLTVV.

The chain uses TRBV14 and TRBJ2-1; a weak D match, TRBD2 (5 bases). The V end was cut by 3 bases, the J end by 0 bases, with 12 bases between. CDR1 and CDR2 (germline): SGHDN, FVKESK. CDR3 length equals 16 residues. The CDR3 bases are TGTGCCAGCAGCCACCCCTTGGGGAGCTCCTACAATGAGCAGTTCTTC. It is translated as CASSHPLGSSYNEQFF.

The chain uses TRBV2 and TRBJ2-7; D is possibly TRBD1 or TRBD2 (5 bases each). The length of the CDR3 is 14 residues. Trimming cost V 11 bases and J 0 bases, with 17 bases left between them. From germline, CDR1 is SNHLY and CDR2 FYNNEI. The CDR3 here is CAGGISVSSYEQYF. CDR3 nucleotide sequence: TGTGCCGGGGGTATCTCGGTAAGCTCCTACGAGCAGTACTTC. The full variable domain, its missing parts supplied by reference TRBV2 and TRBJ2-7, is EPEVTQTPSHQVTQMGQEVILRCVPISNHLYFYWYRQILGQKVEFLVSFYNNEISEKSEIFDDQFSVERPDGSNFTLKIRSTKLEDSAMYFCAGGISVSSYEQYFGPGTRLTVT.

V is TRBV4-2 and J is TRBJ1-1, with TRBD1 as a possible D gene (6 bases). Trimming stripped 1 base from V and 1 base from J, with 16 bases between. The V gene's germline CDR1 is LGHNA and CDR2 YNFKEQ. CDR3 length: 17 amino acids. The CDR3 nucleotides read TGTGCCAGCAGCCAAGTCCCGCAGGGGCCTGGGAACACTGAAGCTTTCTTT. The encoded protein is CASSQVPQGPGNTEAFF.

The table lists this clone with a few counts. The gene calls are TRBV10-3 and TRBJ2-7; 8 bases map to TRBD2. This CDR3 contains 18 residues. V lost 3 bases, J lost 3 bases, and 16 bases stayed unmatched. Germline V CDR1 and CDR2: ENHRY, SYGVKD. Here the CDR3 reads CAISDSGPGTRSIYEQYF. In nucleotides, the CDR3 is TGTGCCATCAGTGATTCAGGGCCCGGGACTAGAAGTATCTACGAGCAGTACTTC.

The sample holds one count of this clone. This chain uses TRBV4-1 with TRBJ2-7; no clear D gene. The germline V and J ends were trimmed by 9 bases and 0 bases, with 18 bases remaining between them. The CDR3 extends over 15 amino acids. Germline CDR1 MGHRA, CDR2 YSYEKL. CDR3 in DNA: TGCGCCAGTGCCCTAAACCCGAGTTTCTCCTACGAGCAGTACTTC. As protein: CASALNPSFSYEQYF.